The clone carrying this TCR beta chain has only a few counts. Time point specified: acute HCV infection, within 168 days of estimated infection date. No in vitro expansion preceded sequencing of these hepatitis C virus-specific cells, which were studied ex vivo. A tetramer loaded with NS3 peptide 1073-1081 identified HCV-specific cells. This sample was included in a study of CD8 T cells in acute hepatitis C reinfection. Repertoires were generated with immunoSEQ multiplex PCR, while TCRdb's copy carries only in-frame clones and drops some. The data hold approximately 4,000 clones, with roughly 41% observed a single time. Findings of the study overall: One of thirteen outcome-independent public clonotypes used V04-02/J02-02. NS3-1073 specific cells were too rare to sort at chronic follow-up.

Source: HCV NS3-1073 tetramer-sorted CD8+ T cells from PBMCs, taken during acute infection. This TCR was recovered from a man aged 25-45 years with chronic hepatitis C.

DNA for the CDR3: TGTGCCAGCAGTTTTGTTGGGCGACCGGATACGCAGTATTTT. Its translation: CASSFVGRPDTQYF. V is TRBV28 and J is TRBJ2-3; D not certain. The CDR3 contains 14 residues. The V and J ends lost 3 bases and 6 bases respectively, with 13 bases between them. Germline CDR1 and CDR2: MDHEN and SYDVKM.